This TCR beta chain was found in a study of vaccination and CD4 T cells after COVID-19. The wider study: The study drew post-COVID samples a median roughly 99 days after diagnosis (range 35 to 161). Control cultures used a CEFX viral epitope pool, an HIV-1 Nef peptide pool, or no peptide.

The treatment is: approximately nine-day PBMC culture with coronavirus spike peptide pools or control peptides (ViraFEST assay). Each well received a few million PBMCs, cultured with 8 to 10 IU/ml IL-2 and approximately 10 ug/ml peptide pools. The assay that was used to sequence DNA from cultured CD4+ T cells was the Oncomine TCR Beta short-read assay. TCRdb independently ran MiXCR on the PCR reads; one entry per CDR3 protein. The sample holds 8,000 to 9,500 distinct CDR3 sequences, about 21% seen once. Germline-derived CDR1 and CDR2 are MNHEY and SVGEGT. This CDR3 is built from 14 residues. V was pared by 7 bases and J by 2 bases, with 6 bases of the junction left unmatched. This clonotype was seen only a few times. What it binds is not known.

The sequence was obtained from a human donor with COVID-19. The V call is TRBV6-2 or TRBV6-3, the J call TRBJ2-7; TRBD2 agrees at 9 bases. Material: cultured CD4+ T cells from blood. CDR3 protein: CASKSGGTTYEQYF. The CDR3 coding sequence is TGTGCCAGCAAAAGCGGGGGGACAACCTACGAGCAGTACTTC.